This T cell receptor (beta chain) is from a study of OX40 agonist ivuxolimab in advanced cancers. Study overall: Two cutaneous melanoma patients and one hepatocellular carcinoma patient, three in all, had partial responses.

Germline CDR1 and CDR2: LNHDA and SQIVND (reference sequence). The CDR3 runs 15 residues. V lost 2 bases, J lost 3 bases, and 6 bases stayed unmatched. The assay was immunoSEQ multiplex PCR, and TCRdb's table has in-frame clones only and misses some. In the table there are tens of thousands of clones, roughly 90% of which are singletons. The source material was CD4+ or CD8+ T cells sorted from blood, sampled in a trial of the OX40 agonist ivuxolimab. This clonotype was obtained from an adult with an advanced solid tumor such as melanoma, head and neck, liver or kidney cancer. The rearrangement uses TRBV19 and TRBJ1-1, with 7 bases that match TRBD1. CDR3 in amino acids: CASSIRDRLDTEAFF. CDR3 sequence (DNA): TGTGCCAGTAGTATACGGGACAGACTGGACACTGAAGCTTTCTTT.